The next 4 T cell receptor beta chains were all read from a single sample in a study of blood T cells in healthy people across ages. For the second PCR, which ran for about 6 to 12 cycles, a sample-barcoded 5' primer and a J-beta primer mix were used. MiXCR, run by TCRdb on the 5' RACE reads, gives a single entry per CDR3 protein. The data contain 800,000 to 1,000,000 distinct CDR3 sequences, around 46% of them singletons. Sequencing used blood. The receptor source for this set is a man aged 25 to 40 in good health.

Here the CDR3 reads CASSQGPTGANYGYTF. CDR3 bases: TGCGCCAGCAGCCAAGGCCCGACAGGAGCTAACTATGGCTACACCTTC. The chain links TRBV4-1 to TRBJ1-2; weak D call: TRBD1 (6 bases). CDR3 length: 16 amino acids. Germline assignment: CDR1 MGHRA and CDR2 YSYEKL. V was clipped by 1 base and J by 0 bases, with 12 bases between them.

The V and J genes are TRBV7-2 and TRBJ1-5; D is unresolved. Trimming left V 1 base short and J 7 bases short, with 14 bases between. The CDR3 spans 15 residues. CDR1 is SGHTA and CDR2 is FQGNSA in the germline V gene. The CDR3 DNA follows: TGTGCCAGCAGCTTAGTATCCGAGGCCCTCCAGCCCCAGCATTTT. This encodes CASSLVSEALQPQHF. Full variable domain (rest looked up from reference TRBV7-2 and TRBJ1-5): GAGVSQSPSNKVTEKGKDVELRCDPISGHTALYWYRQSLGQGLEFLIYFQGNSAPDKSGLPSDRFSAERTGGSVSTLTIQRTQQEDSAVYLCASSLVSEALQPQHFGDGTRLSIL.

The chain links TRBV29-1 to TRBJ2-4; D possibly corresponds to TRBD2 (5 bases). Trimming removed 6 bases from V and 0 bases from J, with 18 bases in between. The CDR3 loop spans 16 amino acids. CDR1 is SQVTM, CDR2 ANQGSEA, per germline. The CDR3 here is CSVLGERLLAKNIQYF. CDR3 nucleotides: TGCAGCGTCCTTGGCGAGCGGCTCCTAGCCAAAAACATTCAGTACTTC.

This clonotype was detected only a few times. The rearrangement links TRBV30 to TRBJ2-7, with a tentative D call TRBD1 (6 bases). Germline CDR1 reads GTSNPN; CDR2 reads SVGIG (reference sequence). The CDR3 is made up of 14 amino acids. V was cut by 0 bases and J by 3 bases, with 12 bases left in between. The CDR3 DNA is TGTGCCTGGAGTGTAGGTCCAGGGGACTACGAGCAGTACTTC. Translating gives CAWSVGPGDYEQYF.